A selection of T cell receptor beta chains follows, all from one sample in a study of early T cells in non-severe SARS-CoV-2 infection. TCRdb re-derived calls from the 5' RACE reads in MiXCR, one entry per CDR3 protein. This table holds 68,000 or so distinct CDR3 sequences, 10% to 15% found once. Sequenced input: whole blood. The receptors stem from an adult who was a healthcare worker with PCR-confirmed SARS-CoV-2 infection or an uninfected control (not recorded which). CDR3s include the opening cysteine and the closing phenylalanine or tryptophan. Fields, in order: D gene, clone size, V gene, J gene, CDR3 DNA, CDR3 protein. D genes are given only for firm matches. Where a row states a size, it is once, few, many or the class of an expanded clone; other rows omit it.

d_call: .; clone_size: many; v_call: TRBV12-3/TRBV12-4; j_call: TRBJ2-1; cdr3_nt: TGTGCCAGCAGTTTTGGAGGGAGAGGGTACAATGAGCAGTTCTTC; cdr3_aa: CASSFGGRGYNEQFF
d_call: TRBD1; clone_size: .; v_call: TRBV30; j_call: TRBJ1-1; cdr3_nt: TGTGCCTGGAGTGTAAGGACAGGGGGTATGAGGGGCACTGAAGCTTTCTTT; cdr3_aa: CAWSVRTGGMRGTEAFF
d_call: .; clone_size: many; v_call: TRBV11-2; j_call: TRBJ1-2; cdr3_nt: TGTGCCAGCAGCTTATTGGGACCCGGCGGCTATGGCTACACCTTC; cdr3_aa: CASSLLGPGGYGYTF
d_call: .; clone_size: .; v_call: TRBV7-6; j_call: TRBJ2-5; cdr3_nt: TGTGCCAGCAGCCGTAATGAAGCGGAGACCCAGTACTTC; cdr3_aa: CASSRNEAETQYF
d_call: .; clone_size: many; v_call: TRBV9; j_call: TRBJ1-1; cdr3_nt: TGTGCCAGCAGAGGAGTAAAGACTGAAGCTTTCTTT; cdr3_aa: CASRGVKTEAFF
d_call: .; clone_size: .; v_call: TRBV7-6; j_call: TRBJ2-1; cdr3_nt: TGTGCCAGCAGCCCCCCCCGATGGGCCGAAAAGTCAAATGAGCAGTTCTTC; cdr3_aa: CASSPPRWAEKSNEQFF
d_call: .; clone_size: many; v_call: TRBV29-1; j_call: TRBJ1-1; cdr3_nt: TGCAGCGTTAGGCAGGGAAGGGCTGAAGCTTTCTTT; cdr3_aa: CSVRQGRAEAFF
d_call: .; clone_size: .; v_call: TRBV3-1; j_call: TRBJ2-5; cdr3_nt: TGTGCCAGCAGCCAAGAATATTCTCGGGGGGCAGAGCAAGAGACCCAGTACTTC; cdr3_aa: CASSQEYSRGAEQETQYF
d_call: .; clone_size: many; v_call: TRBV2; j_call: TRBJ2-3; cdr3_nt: TGTGCCAGCAGTGAAGCAGGGGCGGTCGTCCAGTATTTT; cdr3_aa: CASSEAGAVVQYF
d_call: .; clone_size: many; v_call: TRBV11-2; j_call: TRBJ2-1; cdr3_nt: TGTGCCAGCAGCTTTTGGGGAAATGAGCAGTTCTTC; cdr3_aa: CASSFWGNEQFF
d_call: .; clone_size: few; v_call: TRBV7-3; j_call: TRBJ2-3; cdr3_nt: TGTGCCAGCAGCTTGACCGGGGGTGGAGATACGCAGTATTTT; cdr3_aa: CASSLTGGGDTQYF
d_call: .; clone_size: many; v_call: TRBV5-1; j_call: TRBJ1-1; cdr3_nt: TGCGCCAGCAGACTTGAGGCAGAAGCTTTCTTT; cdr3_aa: CASRLEAEAFF
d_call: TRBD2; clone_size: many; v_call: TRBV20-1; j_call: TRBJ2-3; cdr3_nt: TGCAGTGCTTTCCCAGCGGGGGGGCCTCCAGATACGCAGTATTTT; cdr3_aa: CSAFPAGGPPDTQYF
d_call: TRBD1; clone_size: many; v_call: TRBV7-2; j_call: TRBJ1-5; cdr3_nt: TGTGCCAGCAGCTACGGACAGGGGAGAGATCAGCCCCAGCATTTT; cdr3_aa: CASSYGQGRDQPQHF
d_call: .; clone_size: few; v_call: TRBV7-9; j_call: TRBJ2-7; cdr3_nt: TGTGCCAGCAGCTTTACCGCTCTTGGGGAGCAGTACTTC; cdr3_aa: CASSFTALGEQYF
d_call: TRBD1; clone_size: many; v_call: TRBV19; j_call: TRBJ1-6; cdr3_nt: TGTGCCAGTAGTAGAACGACAGGGGCCCATCCCTCACCCCTCCACTTT; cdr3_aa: CASSRTTGAHPSPLHF
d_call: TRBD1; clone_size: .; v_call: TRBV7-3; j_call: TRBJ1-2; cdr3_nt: TGTGCCAGCACCCAAACCCCGGGACAGTTAAGTGGCTACACCTTC; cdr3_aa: CASTQTPGQLSGYTF
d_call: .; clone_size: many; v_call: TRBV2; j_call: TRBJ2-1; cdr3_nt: TGTGCCAGCAGTGAAGCGCAGTATGATAGGGACGGGTCCTCCTTC; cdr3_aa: CASSEAQYDRDGSSF
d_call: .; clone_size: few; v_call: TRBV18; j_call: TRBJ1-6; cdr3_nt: TGTGCCAGCTCTTCCGCTGCGGGACACAATAATTCACCCCTCCACTTT; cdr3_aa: CASSSAAGHNNSPLHF
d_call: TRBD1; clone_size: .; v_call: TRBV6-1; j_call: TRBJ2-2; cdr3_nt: TGTGCCAGCAGTGAAGCGAGGGGGCGAGTCGGGGAGCTGTTTTTT; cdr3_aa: CASSEARGRVGELFF
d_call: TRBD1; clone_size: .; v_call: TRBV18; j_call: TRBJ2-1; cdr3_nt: TGTGCCAGCTCACCAACTCGGGACAGGGGATCGGGTGAGCAGTTCTTC; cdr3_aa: CASSPTRDRGSGEQFF
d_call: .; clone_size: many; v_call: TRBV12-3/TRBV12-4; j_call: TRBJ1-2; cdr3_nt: TGTGCCAGCAGCGCCACCCACGGTAGGAGCGATGGCTACACCTTC; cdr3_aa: CASSATHGRSDGYTF
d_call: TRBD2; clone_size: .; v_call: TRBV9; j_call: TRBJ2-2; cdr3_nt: TGTGCCAGCAGCGCGACTAGCGGGGTACGGGCCGGGGAGCTGTTTTTT; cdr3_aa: CASSATSGVRAGELFF
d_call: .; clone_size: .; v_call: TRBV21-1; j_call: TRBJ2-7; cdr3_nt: TGTGCCAGCAGCCTCTCTGGTACGATAAGCTCCTACGAGCAGTACTTC; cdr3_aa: CASSLSGTISSYEQYF
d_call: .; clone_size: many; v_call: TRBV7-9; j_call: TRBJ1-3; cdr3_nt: TGTGCCAGCAGCCAGGGAAGTGGAGCAGGAAACACCATATATTTT; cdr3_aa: CASSQGSGAGNTIYF
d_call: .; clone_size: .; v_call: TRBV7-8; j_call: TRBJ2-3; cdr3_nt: TGTGCCAGCAAGAGTCTTGGCACAGATACGCAGTATTTT; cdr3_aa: CASKSLGTDTQYF
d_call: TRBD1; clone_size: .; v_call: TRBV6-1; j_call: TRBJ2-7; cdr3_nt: TGTGCCAGCAGTGCCCCCTCCGGGACAGGGACGTTTTACGAGCAGTACTTC; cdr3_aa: CASSAPSGTGTFYEQYF
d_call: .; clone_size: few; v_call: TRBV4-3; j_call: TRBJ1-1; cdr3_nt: TGCGCCAGCAGCCAAGATAGACAGACATACACTGAAGCTTTCTTT; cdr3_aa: CASSQDRQTYTEAFF
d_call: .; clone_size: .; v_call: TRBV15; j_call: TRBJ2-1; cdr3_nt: TGTGCCACCAGCAGAGATCCACTGGCCTTTCCCTCCTACAATGAGCAGTTCTTC; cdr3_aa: CATSRDPLAFPSYNEQFF
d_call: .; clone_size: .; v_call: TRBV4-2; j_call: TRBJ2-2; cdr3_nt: TGTGCCAGCAGCCAAGATGTCCGGGGGGCGGAGGCCGGGGAGCTGTTTTTT; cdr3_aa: CASSQDVRGAEAGELFF
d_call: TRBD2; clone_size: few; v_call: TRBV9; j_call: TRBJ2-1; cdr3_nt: TGTGCCAGCAGCGGAAGGACTAGCGGGGCGTACAATGAGCAGTTCTTC; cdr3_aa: CASSGRTSGAYNEQFF
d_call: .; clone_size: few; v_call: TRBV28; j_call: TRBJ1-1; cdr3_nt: TGTGCCAGCAGTTTAACCCACAGGACCACTGAAGCTTTCTTT; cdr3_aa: CASSLTHRTTEAFF
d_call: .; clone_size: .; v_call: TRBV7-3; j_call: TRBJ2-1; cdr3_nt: TGTGCCAGCAGCCCAGATTGGACTCATTCTAATGAGCAGTTCTTC; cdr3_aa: CASSPDWTHSNEQFF
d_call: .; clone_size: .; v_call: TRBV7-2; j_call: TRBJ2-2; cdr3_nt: TGTGCCAGCAGCTTAGCTTCCACGAACACCGGGGAGCTGTTTTTT; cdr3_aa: CASSLASTNTGELFF
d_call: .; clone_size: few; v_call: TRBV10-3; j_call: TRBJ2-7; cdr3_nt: TGTGCCATCGCGCTCGGGCCCACGGGAGAGCAGTACTTC; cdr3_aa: CAIALGPTGEQYF
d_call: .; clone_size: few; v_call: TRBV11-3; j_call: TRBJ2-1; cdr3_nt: TGTGCCAGCAGCCCGGGACCGAGGAATGAGCAGTTCTTC; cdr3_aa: CASSPGPRNEQFF
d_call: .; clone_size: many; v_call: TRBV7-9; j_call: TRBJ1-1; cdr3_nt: TGTGCCAGCAGAATTGTGACGAACACTGAAGCTTTCTTT; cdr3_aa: CASRIVTNTEAFF
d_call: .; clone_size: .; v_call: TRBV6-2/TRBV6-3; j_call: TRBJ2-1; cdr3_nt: TGTGCCAGCCAACCCCAGGGTGGCAATGAGCAGTTCTTC; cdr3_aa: CASQPQGGNEQFF
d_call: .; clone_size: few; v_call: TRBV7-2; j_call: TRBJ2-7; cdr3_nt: TGTGCCAGCAGCCTCCGGCGGGCTAGCCCCCTGGTGGGTGAGCAGTACTTC; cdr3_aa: CASSLRRASPLVGEQYF
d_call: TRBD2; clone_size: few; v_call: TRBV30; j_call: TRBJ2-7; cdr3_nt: TGTGCCTGGAGTGTACGTCTTCTAGCGGGGGTCCACGAGCAGTACTTC; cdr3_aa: CAWSVRLLAGVHEQYF
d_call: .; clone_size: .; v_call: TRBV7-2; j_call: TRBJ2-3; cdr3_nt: TGTGCCAGCAGCTTACGCCCAACTGGGGGATCTGTCACAGATACGCAGTATTTT; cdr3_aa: CASSLRPTGGSVTDTQYF
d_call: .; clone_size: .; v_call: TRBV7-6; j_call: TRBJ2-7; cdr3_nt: TGTGCCAGCAGCTTTGCACAGGGAGGGGGGTCCTACGAGCAGTACTTC; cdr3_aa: CASSFAQGGGSYEQYF
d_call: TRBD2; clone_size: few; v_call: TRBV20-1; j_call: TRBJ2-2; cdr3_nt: TGCAGTGCTAGAGAGCGCGTAGCGGGGGGATACACCGGGGAGCTGTTTTTT; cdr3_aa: CSARERVAGGYTGELFF
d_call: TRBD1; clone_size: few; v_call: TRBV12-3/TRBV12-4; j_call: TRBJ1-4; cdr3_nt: TGTGCCAGCAGACCGGGACAGGCCTTTGAAAAACTGTTTTTT; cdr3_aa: CASRPGQAFEKLFF
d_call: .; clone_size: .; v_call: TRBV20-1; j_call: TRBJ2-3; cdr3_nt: TGCAGTGCTAGAGCTCCCACCGGACTCACTAGCACAGATACGCAGTATTTT; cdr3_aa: CSARAPTGLTSTDTQYF
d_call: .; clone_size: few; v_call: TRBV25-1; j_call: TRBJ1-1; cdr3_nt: TGTGCCAGCAGTGTCACCTTTGGGACGAGAGCTTTCTTT; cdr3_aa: CASSVTFGTRAFF